The clone carrying this TCR beta chain turned up a few times. Its target is not known. Averaging approximately 0.11 L, one heparinised blood draw was given by each donor. This CDR3 is built from 14 residues. V lost 0 bases to trimming and J lost 4 bases, with 8 bases between them. Germline CDR1 reads MNHNY; CDR2 reads SVGAGI (reference sequence). Sequenced material consisted of expressed TCRB transcripts (all of the isolated RNA was reverse transcribed). Clones were sequenced by immunoSEQ multiplex PCR, and TCRdb holds only the in-frame ones, with some missing. The sample includes 500,000 to 850,000 clones, 11% to 15% of them seen just once. The data belong to a study of beta chain features in type 1 diabetes. Whole-study findings and limits: Moderate but significant shortening of TCRB CDR3s was recorded in all four CD4+ subsets from Type 1 diabetes patients. Patients and controls would share equally any PCR tilt toward shorter templates.

The clonotype originates from a man aged 18 to 29 with type 1 diabetes. This rearrangement joins TRBV6-6 to TRBJ2-3; a possible D gene is TRBD2 (5 bases). The source material was naive CD4+ T cells from blood. Written as DNA, the CDR3 is TGTGCCAGCAGTTACTCGAGGGTGGCAGATACGCAGTATTTT. Translated, it gives CASSYSRVADTQYF.